This TCR beta chain comes out of a study of T cell responses to AZD1222 COVID-19 vaccine. Only in-frame clones appear in the TCRdb table, and some are missing; sequencing was by immunoSEQ multiplex PCR. The data hold 150,000 to 200,000 clones, with around 93% observed a single time. Study-level points and caveats: Donors were largely white British and mainly female; clonal diversity was possibly underestimated.

Details on this clone: Antigen: not known.

This TCR derives from an adult in good health. This specimen consisted of peripheral blood, obtained on day 0 of AZD1222 vaccination.

CDR3 sequence (DNA): TGTGCCTGCCAATCTATACAGGGAAATGGCTACACCTTC. Translation gives CACQSIQGNGYTF. V gene TRBV30 combines with J gene TRBJ1-2; D perhaps matches TRBD1 (6 bases). Per germline, CDR1 GTSNPN and CDR2 SVGIG (reference sequence). The CDR3 extends over 13 amino acids. V was clipped by 6 bases and J by 6 bases, with 17 bases between them.